The 24 T cell receptor beta chains presented below share a single source sample, sequenced in a study of blood T cell repertoires in COVID-19. Sequencing was performed with immunoSEQ multiplex PCR; in TCRdb, only in-frame clones are kept and a portion is missing. The sample shows under 85,000 clones, around 88% of them seen only once. The specimen was peripheral blood. The receptors originated from a man aged 40-49 years with COVID-19, enrolled during active disease.

V usage is TRBV16 and J usage is TRBJ2-5, with TRBD1 matching over 9 bases. The CDR3 contains 14 residues. Germline V gene lookup returns CDR1 KGHSY and CDR2 FQNENV. After removal of 3 bases from V and 5 bases from J, the junction contained 4 bases not matched to a gene. CDR3 coding DNA: TGTGCCAGCAGCCAGAGGGGACAGGGCGAGACCCAGTACTTC. This encodes CASSQRGQGETQYF.

The rearrangement joins TRBV5-1 to TRBJ1-2; TRBD1 aligns across 9 bases. With 4 bases clipped from V and 6 bases from J, the junction kept 7 bases outside the gene matches. The germline V gene encodes CDR1 SGHRS and CDR2 YFSETQ. There are 14 residues in the CDR3. CDR3 sequence (DNA): TGCGCCAGCAGCATCGGGACAGGGTGGGATGGCTACACCTTC. This encodes CASSIGTGWDGYTF.

V and J are TRBV29-1 and TRBJ2-6; TRBD2 might be the D (5 bases). The CDR3 runs to 14 residues. The V end lost 5 bases, the J end lost 4 bases, and 12 bases lay between the germline ends. In germline, CDR1 is SQVTM, CDR2 ANQGSEA. CDR3 DNA: TGCAGCGTTCGAGAGGGTTACGGGGCCAACGTCCTGACTTTC. Translated: CSVREGYGANVLTF.

V usage is TRBV4-1 and J usage is TRBJ2-7, with 9 bases identical to TRBD1. J lost 3 bases, V lost 2 bases, and 5 bases had no gene match. Germline loops: CDR1 MGHRA, CDR2 YSYEKL. The CDR3 length is 15 residues. This CDR3 reads CASSQTGQGFYEQYF. The CDR3 DNA reads TGCGCCAGCAGCCAAACTGGACAGGGGTTCTACGAGCAGTACTTC.

The chain carries TRBV10-1 and TRBJ1-2; D perhaps matches TRBD1 (6 bases). This CDR3 is built from 14 residues. Germline CDR1 WNHNN, CDR2 SYGVQD (reference sequence). V lost 6 bases and J lost 2, with 13 bases in between. The CDR3 loop reads CASSRGQPNYGYTF. Written as DNA, the CDR3 is TGCGCCAGCAGCCGGGGACAACCAAACTATGGCTACACCTTC.

The CDR3 nucleotides are TGTGCCAGCCGAAACAGGGGGTCTTCTGTCGAGCAGTACTTC. Protein product: CASRNRGSSVEQYF. The chain combines TRBV27 with TRBJ2-7, with 8 bases aligning to TRBD1. J gave up 6 bases and V 8 bases, and 12 bases lay outside the gene matches. The CDR3 has 14 residues. Germline assignment: CDR1 MNHEY and CDR2 SMNVEV (reference sequence).

The sample holds one count of this clone. V and J are TRBV6-5 and TRBJ1-6, with D tentatively TRBD1 (6 bases). The CDR3 extends over 14 amino acids. V shed 11 bases and J shed 9 bases, with 20 bases lying between them. Germline CDR1 MNHEY, CDR2 SVGAGI. The CDR3 spells CAAIRQGFVSPLHF. The CDR3 nucleotides read TGTGCCGCAATACGCCAGGGGTTTGTTTCACCCCTCCACTTT.

This clone was counted only a few times. This sequence joins TRBV7-9 and TRBJ2-2; D ambiguous. Germline CDR1 is SEHNR and CDR2 is FQNEAQ (reference sequence). CDR3 length: 16 amino acids. The V end was cut by 0 bases, the J end by 0 bases, with 8 bases between. This CDR3 is CASSLAKTANTGELFF. CDR3 bases: TGTGCCAGCAGCTTAGCGAAAACAGCGAACACCGGGGAGCTGTTTTTT.

This clone was seen a handful of times. This chain joins TRBV7-9 and TRBJ1-5; D remains ambiguous. The CDR3 runs 16 residues. Trimming shortened V by 0 bases and J by 6 bases, and 15 bases separated the two germline ends. Germline V gene lookup returns CDR1 SEHNR and CDR2 FQNEAQ (reference sequence). The CDR3 coding sequence is TGTGCCAGCAGCTTAGCGTGGCGAGAGCCAGGTCAGCCCCAGCATTTT. Protein product: CASSLAWREPGQPQHF.

The chain employs TRBV19 and TRBJ1-2; D uncertain. The germline CDR1 and CDR2 sequences are LNHDA and SQIVND (reference sequence). There are 13 residues in the CDR3. V was shortened by 6 bases and J by 2 bases, with 10 bases between the two germline ends. CDR3 in amino acids: CASSHTRNYGYTF. DNA for the CDR3: TGTGCCAGTAGCCATACCAGGAACTATGGCTACACCTTC. The entire variable domain, with the rest obtained from reference TRBV19 and TRBJ1-2, is as follows: DGGITQSPKYLFRKEGQNVTLSCEQNLNHDAMYWYRQDPGQGLRLIYYSQIVNDFQKGDIAEGYSVSREKKESFPLTVTSAQKNPTAFYLCASSHTRNYGYTFGSGTRLTVV.

In this sample, this clone turned up a few times. This chain links TRBV28 with TRBJ1-5, with D possibly TRBD1 on 5 matching bases. CDR3 length: 14 residues. Trimming removed 1 base at V and 3 bases at J, with 7 bases between. Germline V CDR1 and CDR2: MDHEN, SYDVKM. The CDR3 spells CASSLLQANQPQHF. Here the CDR3 DNA reads TGTGCCAGCAGTTTATTACAGGCCAATCAGCCCCAGCATTTT.

The chain combines TRBV23-1 with TRBJ1-2; D remains unclear. TRBV23-1 is treated as an ORF (open reading frame) with a function not yet certain. The CDR3 loop spans 16 amino acids. The V and J ends lost 4 bases and 5 bases respectively, with 20 bases between them. The CDR3 sequence: CASSPTPPRERYGYTF. The CDR3 DNA reads TGCGCCAGCAGTCCCACCCCACCGCGGGAACGGTATGGCTACACCTTC.

This clone came up a few times. This rearrangement joins TRBV2 to TRBJ2-5; TRBD2 matches 10 bases. J lost 5 bases, V lost 8 bases, and 14 bases had no gene match. The germline CDR1 and CDR2 sequences are SNHLY and FYNNEI. The CDR3 is 16 residues long. CDR3 amino acids: CASSSGASGGTETQYF. Written as DNA, the CDR3 is TGTGCCAGCTCATCTGGCGCTAGCGGGGGTACGGAGACCCAGTACTTC.

The gene calls are TRBV7-6 and TRBJ1-5; 7 bases are a match to TRBD1. This CDR3 has 13 amino acids. Looked up from germline, CDR1 is SGHVS and CDR2 is FNYEAQ. V lost 5 bases, J lost 5 bases, and 3 bases stayed unmatched. The CDR3 spells CASSPQGDQPQHF. Here the CDR3 DNA reads TGTGCCAGCAGCCCTCAGGGGGATCAGCCCCAGCATTTT. The full variable domain, rest sourced from reference TRBV7-6 and TRBJ1-5, is GAGVSQSPRYKVTKRGQDVALRCDPISGHVSLYWYRQALGQGPEFLTYFNYEAQQDKSGLPNDRFSAERPEGSISTLTIQRTEQRDSAMYRCASSPQGDQPQHFGDGTRLSIL.

This chain links TRBV29-1 with TRBJ2-1; 12 bases are shared with TRBD2. Looked up from germline, CDR1 is SQVTM and CDR2 is ANQGSEA. This CDR3 spans 13 amino acids. V shed 7 bases, J shed 10 bases, and the junction held 8 bases outside the gene matches. CDR3 bases: TGCAGCGGTAGGACTAGCGGGGAGAGAGAGCAGTTCTTC. Translated, it gives CSGRTSGEREQFF.

The chain joins TRBV6-5 to TRBJ1-4, with D unclear. The V and J ends lost 10 bases and 5 bases respectively, with 8 bases between them. The CDR3 runs 11 residues. Germline lookup yields CDR1 MNHEY and CDR2 SVGAGI. The CDR3 sequence: CATLRNEKLFF. In DNA, the CDR3 is TGTGCCACCCTGAGGAATGAAAAACTGTTTTTT.

CDR3 DNA sequence: TGTGCCAGCGGAGCGGGGAGCGCAGATACGCAGTATTTT. This sequence encodes CASGAGSADTQYF. The chain employs TRBV7-9 and TRBJ2-3; TRBD2 matches 7 bases. Per the germline V gene, CDR1 is SEHNR and CDR2 is FQNEAQ (reference sequence). The CDR3 is made up of 13 amino acids. Losses at the gene ends were 8 bases for V and 4 bases for J; bases not matched to a gene: 6. Variable domain in full (rest from reference TRBV7-9 and TRBJ2-3): DTGVSQNPRHKITKRGQNVTFRCDPISEHNRLYWYRQTLGQGPEFLTYFQNEAQLEKSRLLSDRFSAERPKGSFSTLEIQRTEQGDSAMYLCASGAGSADTQYFGPGTRLTVL.

The chain combines TRBV28 with TRBJ2-7; D gene unclear. The CDR3 is 12 residues long. The V end was cut by 5 bases, the J end by 1 base, with 6 bases between. The V gene's germline CDR1 is MDHEN and CDR2 SYDVKM. In nucleotides, the CDR3 is TGTGCCAGCAGTCAAACTTCCTACGAGCAGTACTTC. Encoded protein: CASSQTSYEQYF.

The chain combines TRBV4-2 with TRBJ2-5, with 9 bases fitting TRBD2. The CDR3 loop spans 17 amino acids. Germline CDR1 reads LGHNA; CDR2 reads YNFKEQ. V shed 3 bases, J shed 4 bases, and the junction held 12 bases outside the gene matches. The CDR3, as DNA: TGTGCCAGCAGCCAGAACAAGGCGCGGGGGGGCGTAGAGACCCAGTACTTC. Its translation: CASSQNKARGGVETQYF.

The rearrangement uses TRBV7-6 and TRBJ1-6; a weak D match, TRBD1 (5 bases). V was clipped by 5 bases and J by 13 bases, with 21 bases between them. Germline lookup yields CDR1 SGHVS and CDR2 FNYEAQ. This CDR3 region has 15 residues. CDR3 residues: CASSGVGDGVSPLHF. Written as DNA, the CDR3 is TGTGCCAGCAGCGGGGTAGGGGATGGAGTGAGTCCCCTCCACTTT.

The chain joins TRBV18 to TRBJ1-6; unclear D gene. The CDR3 has 16 amino acids. With 3 bases removed from V and 8 bases from J, the gap between germline ends came to 17 bases. In germline, CDR1 is KGHSH, CDR2 LQKENI. The CDR3 nucleotides are TGTGCCAGCTCACCCCCGGAGAGGGATAGTTATTCACCCCTCCACTTT. This gives the protein CASSPPERDSYSPLHF.

The chain links TRBV2 to TRBJ2-2; 7 nucleotides align to TRBD1. Germline values: CDR1 SNHLY, CDR2 FYNNEI. The CDR3 runs to 14 residues. V gave up 6 bases and J gave up 9 bases; unmatched junction bases: 10. The CDR3 coding sequence is TGTGCCAGCAGCGCCGGGACAGTCGTCAGGGAGCTGTTTTTT. This sequence encodes CASSAGTVVRELFF.

The chain couples TRBV19 to TRBJ1-3; the D gene is possibly TRBD1 (6 bases). V lost 6 bases and J lost 1, with 16 bases in between. Germline V CDR1 and CDR2: LNHDA, SQIVND (reference sequence). The CDR3 is 16 amino acids. CDR3 amino acids: CASSRSQGRSGNTIYF. The CDR3 DNA reads as TGTGCCAGTAGCCGCTCCCAGGGGAGATCTGGAAACACCATATATTTT.

The rearrangement links TRBV14 to TRBJ2-3; the match to TRBD2 covers 14 bases. The CDR3 spans 19 residues. The V segment lost 0 bases and the J segment 2 bases; nucleotides outside the gene matches: 7. Germline CDR1 reads SGHDN; CDR2 reads FVKESK. The CDR3 nucleotides are TGTGCCAGCAGCCAAGATAGCGGGACTAGCGGGAGCCCCACAGATACGCAGTATTTT. This codes for CASSQDSGTSGSPTDTQYF.